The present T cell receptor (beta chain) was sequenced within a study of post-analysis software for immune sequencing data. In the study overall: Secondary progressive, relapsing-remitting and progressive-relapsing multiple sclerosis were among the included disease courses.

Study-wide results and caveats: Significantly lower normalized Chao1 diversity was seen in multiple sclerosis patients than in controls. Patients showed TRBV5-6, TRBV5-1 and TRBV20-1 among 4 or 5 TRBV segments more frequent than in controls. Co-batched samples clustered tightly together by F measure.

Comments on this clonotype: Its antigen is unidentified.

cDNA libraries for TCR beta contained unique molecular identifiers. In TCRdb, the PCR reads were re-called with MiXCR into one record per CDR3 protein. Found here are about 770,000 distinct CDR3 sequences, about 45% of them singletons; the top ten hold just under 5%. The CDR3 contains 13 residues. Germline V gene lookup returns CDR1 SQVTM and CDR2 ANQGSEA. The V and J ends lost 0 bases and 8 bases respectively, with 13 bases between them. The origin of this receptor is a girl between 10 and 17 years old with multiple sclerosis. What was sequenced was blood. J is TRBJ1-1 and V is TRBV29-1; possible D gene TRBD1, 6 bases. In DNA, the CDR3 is TGCAGCGTTGAAGATCGTGGGGGGCTCGAAGCTTTCTTT. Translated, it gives CSVEDRGGLEAFF.